The 16 T cell receptor beta chains listed next were all sequenced from one sample in a study of T cell responses to AZD1222 COVID-19 vaccine. Generated by immunoSEQ multiplex PCR, the TCRdb table keeps only in-frame clones and is missing some. The sample lists 95,000 to 150,000 clones, about 85% occurring once. Here the sequenced sample was peripheral blood, taken on day 0 of AZD1222 vaccination. Source of these receptors: an adult in good health.

This clone was recorded only once. The rearrangement links TRBV30 to TRBJ2-2; the match to TRBD2 covers 13 bases. With V trimmed by 7 bases and J by 0 bases, 17 bases remained unmatched. The CDR3 runs 20 residues. The germline gives CDR1 GTSNPN, CDR2 SVGIG (reference sequence). The DNA of the CDR3 is TGTGCCTTCAAACCGGGACTAGCGGGACGGTCCTATTCGAACACCGGGGAGCTGTTTTTT. It yields the protein CAFKPGLAGRSYSNTGELFF.

The chain employs TRBV24-1 and TRBJ2-1; D not certain. V lost 1 base and J lost 5, with 8 bases in between. Germline CDR1 reads KGHDR; CDR2 reads SFDVKD. This CDR3 comprises 14 residues. This CDR3 is CATSDFVQNNEQFF. CDR3 DNA sequence: TGTGCCACCAGTGATTTTGTCCAGAACAATGAGCAGTTCTTC.

The chain links TRBV6-2 or TRBV6-3 to TRBJ2-5, with 7 bases identical to TRBD2. The CDR3 extends over 14 amino acids. V was pared by 5 bases and J by 5 bases, with 8 bases of the junction left unmatched. Germline CDR1 MNHEY, CDR2 SVGEGT. The CDR3 DNA reads TGTGCCAGCAGTACCCGGGGGGTGGTTGAGACCCAGTACTTC. This gives the protein CASSTRGVVETQYF.

The V call is TRBV2, the J call TRBJ2-3; unclear D gene. Germline V gene lookup returns CDR1 SNHLY and CDR2 FYNNEI. V was cut by 7 bases and J by 8 bases, with 10 bases left in between. The CDR3 contains 11 residues. CDR3 region: CASMEFGTQYF. The DNA for the CDR3 is TGTGCCAGCATGGAGTTCGGTACGCAGTATTTT.

The gene calls are TRBV6-6 and TRBJ1-5, with a possible D match to TRBD1 (5 bases). With 8 bases removed from V and 0 bases from J, the gap between germline ends came to 17 bases. CDR1 is MNHNY, CDR2 SVGAGI, per germline (reference sequence). The CDR3 has 16 amino acids. The CDR3 loop is CASSGGWSYSNQPQHF. The CDR3 bases are TGTGCCAGCTCGGGGGGGTGGTCGTATAGCAATCAGCCCCAGCATTTT.

The chain has TRBV30 and TRBJ2-7; 10 bases match TRBD1. The CDR3 extends over 18 amino acids. V lost 7 bases to trimming and J lost 2 bases; unmatched junction nucleotides: 20. Germline V gene sequence: CDR1 GTSNPN, CDR2 SVGIG (reference sequence). Here the CDR3 DNA reads TGTGCCTCTACTCTGGGGGGACAGGGGAGTACTCCGACCTACGAGCAGTACTTC. Translated, it gives CASTLGGQGSTPTYEQYF.

The rearrangement joins TRBV30 to TRBJ1-1; D gene uncertain. V lost 3 bases, J lost 1 base, and 9 bases lay in between. The CDR3 runs to 13 residues. Germline-derived CDR1 and CDR2 are GTSNPN and SVGIG (reference sequence). The CDR3 loop is CAWRRVGNTEAFF. In DNA form, the CDR3 reads TGTGCCTGGAGGAGGGTAGGGAACACTGAAGCTTTCTTT. Full variable domain (rest looked up from reference TRBV30 and TRBJ1-1): SQTIHQWPATLVQPVGSPLSLECTVEGTSNPNLYWYRQAAGRGLQLLFYSVGIGQISSEVPQNLSASRPQDRQFILSSKKLLLSDSGFYLCAWRRVGNTEAFFGQGTRLTVV.

The gene calls are TRBV7-2 and TRBJ1-4; D is unclear. CDR1 is SGHTA and CDR2 is FQGNSA in the germline V gene. V lost 5 bases and J 3 bases, leaving 13 bases between the germline ends. The CDR3 runs 15 residues. The CDR3 here is CASSPGGTANEKLFF. In nucleotides, the CDR3 is TGTGCCAGCAGCCCCGGTGGCACCGCTAATGAAAAACTGTTTTTT. The complete variable domain, with remaining parts taken from reference TRBV7-2 and TRBJ1-4, reads GAGVSQSPSNKVTEKGKDVELRCDPISGHTALYWYRQSLGQGLEFLIYFQGNSAPDKSGLPSDRFSAERTGGSVSTLTIQRTQQEDSAVYLCASSPGGTANEKLFFGSGTQLSVL.

The J gene is TRBJ1-1, the V gene TRBV5-6; possible D gene TRBD1, 5 bases. The germline gives CDR1 SGHDT, CDR2 YYEEEE. Trimming removed 4 bases at V and 11 bases at J, with 24 bases between. The CDR3 consists of 15 residues. CDR3 sequence reads: CASSPGELGLPPAFF. DNA of the CDR3: TGTGCCAGCAGCCCGGGGGAGTTAGGTTTGCCCCCGGCTTTCTTT.

V and J are TRBV14 and TRBJ2-3, with D uncertain. CDR3 length: 14 residues. V lost 4 bases, J lost 0 bases, and 8 bases lay in between. Germline CDR1 reads SGHDN; CDR2 reads FVKESK. This CDR3 reads CASSRSPSTDTQYF. CDR3 DNA: TGTGCCAGCAGCCGGTCCCCTAGCACAGATACGCAGTATTTT.

The chain recombines TRBV19 with TRBJ2-7, with D possibly matching TRBD2 (6 bases). The CDR3 covers 15 residues. With 5 bases removed from V and 7 bases from J, the gap between germline ends came to 21 bases. Germline CDR1 is LNHDA and CDR2 is SQIVND (reference sequence). The CDR3 bases are TGTGCCAGTAGTCTTCGAACGGGGGTCCCCTGGGAGCAGTACTTC. Residues: CASSLRTGVPWEQYF.

The V call is TRBV5-5, the J call TRBJ2-5; either TRBD1 or TRBD2 may supply D (6 bases each). The CDR3 is 14 amino acids. The V end was cut by 4 bases, the J end by 12 bases, with 22 bases between. CDR1 SGHKS and CDR2 YYEKEE come from the germline V gene (reference sequence). For the CDR3, the DNA is TGTGCCAGCAGCCCCTGGCTTAACAGGGAGGTAGAGTACTTC. Protein: CASSPWLNREVEYF. The whole variable domain, remainder taken from reference TRBV5-5 and TRBJ2-5, is DAGVTQSPTHLIKTRGQQVTLRCSPISGHKSVSWYQQVLGQGPQFIFQYYEKEERGRGNFPDRFSARQFPNYSSELNVNALLLGDSALYLCASSPWLNREVEYFGPGTRLLVL.

The chain recombines TRBV2 with TRBJ2-3; TRBD2 matches at 7 bases. Germline trimming cut 6 bases from V and 1 base from J; bases unmatched to any gene: 4. The CDR3 has 14 amino acids. Looked up from germline, CDR1 is SNHLY and CDR2 is FYNNEI. CDR3 amino acids: CASRERGGTDTQYF. CDR3 bases: TGTGCCAGCAGAGAGCGGGGAGGCACAGATACGCAGTATTTT.

V and J are TRBV3-1 (or the pseudogene TRBV3-2) and TRBJ2-7; weak D call: TRBD2 (5 bases). This CDR3 spans 12 amino acids. V dropped 4 bases and J dropped 8 bases, with 12 bases sitting between them. Germline V CDR1 and CDR2: LGHDT, YNNKEL (reference sequence). The CDR3 nucleotides are TGTGCCAGCAGCCTCCTCCGGGATCAGCAGTACTTC. Translated, it gives CASSLLRDQQYF.

This chain joins TRBV5-1 and TRBJ1-1; no clear D gene. Deletions cut 0 bases from V and 0 bases from J, with 6 bases between. The CDR3 consists of 14 residues. Germline CDR1 and CDR2: SGHRS and YFSETQ. The CDR3 reads CASSLGKLNTEAFF. DNA of the CDR3: TGCGCCAGCAGCTTGGGGAAACTGAACACTGAAGCTTTCTTT.

J is TRBJ2-1 and V is TRBV2; D is possibly TRBD1 or TRBD2 (5 bases each). V lost 7 bases and J lost 11, with 12 bases in between. Looked up from germline, CDR1 is SNHLY and CDR2 is FYNNEI. The CDR3 covers 11 residues. For the CDR3, the DNA is TGTGCCAGCACGGTTCGGGGACAGCAGTTCTTC. This translates into CASTVRGQQFF. The whole variable domain, remainder taken from reference TRBV2 and TRBJ2-1, is EPEVTQTPSHQVTQMGQEVILRCVPISNHLYFYWYRQILGQKVEFLVSFYNNEISEKSEIFDDQFSVERPDGSNFTLKIRSTKLEDSAMYFCASTVRGQQFFGPGTRLTVL.